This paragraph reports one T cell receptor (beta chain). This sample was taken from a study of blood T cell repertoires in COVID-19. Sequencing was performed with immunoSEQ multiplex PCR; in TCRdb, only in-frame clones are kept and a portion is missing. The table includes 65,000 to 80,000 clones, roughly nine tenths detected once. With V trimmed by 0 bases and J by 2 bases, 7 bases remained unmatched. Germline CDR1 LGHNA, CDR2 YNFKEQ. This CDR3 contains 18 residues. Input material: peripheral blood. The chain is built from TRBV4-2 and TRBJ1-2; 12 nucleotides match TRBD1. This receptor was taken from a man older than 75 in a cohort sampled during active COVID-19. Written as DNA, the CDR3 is TGTGCCAGCAGCCAAGAACCCGGGACAGGGGGCTCGAACTATGGCTACACCTTC. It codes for CASSQEPGTGGSNYGYTF.